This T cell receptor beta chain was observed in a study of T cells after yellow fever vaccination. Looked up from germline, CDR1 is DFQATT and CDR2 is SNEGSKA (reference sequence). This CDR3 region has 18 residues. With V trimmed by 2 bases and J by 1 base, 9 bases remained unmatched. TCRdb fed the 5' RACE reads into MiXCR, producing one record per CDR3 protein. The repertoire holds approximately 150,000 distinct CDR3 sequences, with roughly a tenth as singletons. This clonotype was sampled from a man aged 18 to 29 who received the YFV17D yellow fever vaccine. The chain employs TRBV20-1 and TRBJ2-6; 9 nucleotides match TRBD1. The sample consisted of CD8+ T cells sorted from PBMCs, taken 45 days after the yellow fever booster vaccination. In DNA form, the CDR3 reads TGCAGTGCTAGATACAGGGGGCCCCACCCATCTGGGGCCAACGTCCTGACTTTC. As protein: CSARYRGPHPSGANVLTF.